This TCR beta chain was obtained from a study of spatial heterogeneity in lung cancer. General observations from the study: Tumor TCRs that were ubiquitous and expanded showed up in blood more at resection than follow-up.

This clonotype was seen ten or more times. The antigen is undetermined. Time point given: sample taken at primary tumor resection. Unsorted tumor, nontumor lung tissue or cryopreserved PBMC supplied the whole RNA. Single TCR cDNA molecules each had their own unique molecular identifier. Using its own MiXCR run on the 5' RACE reads, TCRdb lists one record per CDR3 protein. Of over 50,000 distinct CDR3 sequences listed, approximately 6.3% are singletons. Sequencing used PBMCs, obtained at surgery. The receptor was derived from a female donor with early-stage non-small cell lung cancer.

The CDR3, as DNA: TGTGCCAGCAGCCAGACCAATCCTTACAATGAGCAGTTCTTC. Its translation is CASSQTNPYNEQFF. V is TRBV16 and J is TRBJ2-1; no clear D gene. Germline V CDR1 and CDR2: KGHSY, FQNENV. The CDR3 has 14 amino acids. V was clipped by 3 bases and J by 4 bases, with 10 bases between them.